This TCR beta chain came from a study of T cell changes during pregnancy in multiple sclerosis. The repertoire was sequenced with immunoSEQ multiplex PCR; TCRdb's copy has only in-frame clones and lacks some. The sample yields tens of thousands of clones, roughly 92% seen once. The CDR3 is made up of 14 amino acids. Looked up from germline, CDR1 is MDHEN and CDR2 is SYDVKM. V lost 4 bases and J lost 2; bases outside the gene matches: 4. This receptor was taken from a female donor in good health, enrolled as a control in a pregnancy study. The sequences come from peripheral blood, collected in the first trimester of pregnancy. The rearrangement links TRBV28 to TRBJ2-7, with 8 positions matching TRBD2. The CDR3 spells CASSSRTSPYEQYF. The CDR3 DNA follows: TGTGCCAGCAGTTCGCGGACTAGCCCCTACGAGCAGTACTTC.